These T cell receptor beta chains were read from a single sample in a study of T cell repertoires in cytomegalovirus infection. Via MiXCR, TCRdb re-called the reads, giving one row per CDR3 protein. The sample lists 550,000 to 700,000 distinct CDR3 sequences; around 40% were seen once. Their target antigens are unknown. This sample comprised cultured PBMCs, obtained from culture after CMV antigen stimulation. The origin of the receptors is a human donor in good health (CMV status not recorded). Some clones in this sample may be carry-over from other donors' samples. Each CDR3 is given with its conserved first and last residue. Fields, in order: V gene, clone size, D gene, J gene, CDR3 DNA, CDR3 protein. D genes are given only for firm matches. Rows give clone size only sometimes, using once, few, many, or a class for an expanded clone.

TRBV6-1	NA	NA	TRBJ1-5	TGTGCCAGCAGTGAATTCCAGGGTTTAGCTCAGCCCCAGCATTTT	CASSEFQGLAQPQHF
TRBV7-8	many	NA	TRBJ1-3	TGTGCCAGCAGCAAGAGGGTTACTGGAAACACCATATATTTT	CASSKRVTGNTIYF
TRBV7-2	few	TRBD2	TRBJ2-1	TGTGCCAGCAGCTTCGGTAGCGGGGCTTACAATGAGCAGTTCTTC	CASSFGSGAYNEQFF
TRBV7-9	few	NA	TRBJ1-3	TGTGCCAGTGGTACCCGCAGCTCTGGAAACACCATATATTTT	CASGTRSSGNTIYF
TRBV28	few	TRBD1	TRBJ2-7	TGTGCCAGCAGTTTAATCGCTACCAGGGGGTGGTACTTC	CASSLIATRGWYF
TRBV11-2	NA	NA	TRBJ1-1	TGTGCCAGCAGCTTTTCAGGGCAGGGGTACACTGAAGCTTTCTTT	CASSFSGQGYTEAFF
TRBV12-3/TRBV12-4	NA	NA	TRBJ2-1	TGTGCCAGCAGTTTATCGGCTAGCCCTAATGAGCAGTTCTTC	CASSLSASPNEQFF
TRBV7-6	NA	TRBD2	TRBJ2-7	TGTGCCAGCAGCTTAGGGGGACGAGGCGGGGGGGCCAGGGTACCCTACGAGCAGTACTTC	CASSLGGRGGGARVPYEQYF
TRBV5-3	NA	NA	TRBJ2-7	TGTGCCAGCAGCTTCGGTAAAGAGCAGTACTTC	CASSFGKEQYF
TRBV20-1	NA	TRBD2	TRBJ2-1	TGCAGTGCTCTCCTGACTAAGGCGGGGGTCAATGAGCAGTTCTTC	CSALLTKAGVNEQFF
TRBV5-5	NA	TRBD2	TRBJ2-1	TGTGCCAGCAGCTTACCACCCTGGGGGGGAATCGGGCGGGACCCAAATATTGGTGAGCAGTTCTTC	CASSLPPWGGIGRDPNIGEQFF
TRBV5-1	NA	NA	TRBJ2-3	TGCGCCAGCAGCGCCGGGACCCGCGAAGATACGCAGTATTTT	CASSAGTREDTQYF
TRBV7-9	NA	NA	TRBJ2-7	TGTGCCAGCAGCCCCGAGACGACTTGGGACTACGAGCAGTACTTC	CASSPETTWDYEQYF
TRBV4-1	NA	NA	TRBJ1-5	TGCGCCAGCAGCCAACGGGCAGGTGCGGGCAATCAGCCCCAGCATTTT	CASSQRAGAGNQPQHF
TRBV7-2	few	NA	TRBJ1-2	TGTGCCAGCAGACCCTCCCCCGAAATCCGCTATGGCTACACCTTC	CASRPSPEIRYGYTF
TRBV7-2	NA	NA	TRBJ1-5	TGTGCCAGCAGCTTGTTTGCAGGGAATCAGCCCCAGCATTTT	CASSLFAGNQPQHF
TRBV10-2	NA	NA	TRBJ2-2	TGCGCCAGCAGTGAGGGGTTGAGGGACACCGGGGAGCTGTTTTTT	CASSEGLRDTGELFF
TRBV7-8	NA	NA	TRBJ2-1	TGTGCCAGCAGCTTACCCCGGGATAGGTCCTACAATGAGCAGTTCTTC	CASSLPRDRSYNEQFF
TRBV7-2	few	NA	TRBJ1-2	TGTGCCAGCAGCCGAACCCCTACAGGCAACTATGGCTACACCTTC	CASSRTPTGNYGYTF
TRBV6-6	few	NA	TRBJ2-3	TGTGCCAGCAGGCTAGACTACACAGATACGCAGTATTTT	CASRLDYTDTQYF
TRBV7-2	few	TRBD1	TRBJ2-1	TGTGCCAGCAGCTTAGAAGCCCGGCGGGGGACAGGGGGTGAGCAGTTCTTC	CASSLEARRGTGGEQFF
TRBV20-1	NA	NA	TRBJ2-7	TGCAGTGCACGAGGGGGGGAACTCTACGAGCAGTACTTC	CSARGGELYEQYF